The 26 T cell receptor beta chains reported below all come from one sample, sequenced in a study of T cell changes during pregnancy in multiple sclerosis. The data were produced by immunoSEQ multiplex PCR, yet TCRdb's version contains in-frame clones alone and is incomplete. This table holds 45,000 to 50,000 clones, roughly 93% found once. The sample here was CD4+ T cells from peripheral blood mononuclear cells, taken in the second trimester of pregnancy. The source of these receptors is a female donor in good health, enrolled as a control in a pregnancy study.

V and J are TRBV19 and TRBJ1-2; 7 nucleotides align to TRBD1. This CDR3 has 16 amino acids. Germline CDR1 LNHDA, CDR2 SQIVND (reference sequence). V was pared by 1 base and J by 5 bases, with 10 bases of the junction left unmatched. In DNA form, the CDR3 reads TGTGCCAGTAGTATAGGGGTGACAGGGTCCGTGTATGGCTACACCTTC. It is translated as CASSIGVTGSVYGYTF.

V usage is TRBV6-6 and J usage is TRBJ2-7, with 7 bases matching TRBD1. The germline V gene has CDR1 MNHNY and CDR2 SVGAGI (reference sequence). V lost 5 bases to trimming and J lost 1 base; unmatched junction nucleotides: 2. The CDR3 covers 13 residues. The CDR3 DNA reads as TGTGCCAGCAGTCGGGACAGATCCTACGAGCAGTACTTC. Translated: CASSRDRSYEQYF.

This clone appeared once. The chain has TRBV19 and TRBJ1-2; D not certain. Deletions cut 7 bases from V and 2 bases from J, with 11 bases between. The CDR3 extends over 13 amino acids. CDR1 LNHDA and CDR2 SQIVND come from the germline V gene (reference sequence). The CDR3 coding sequence is TGTGCCAGTACACCGGGAGAGAACTATGGCTACACCTTC. Its protein is CASTPGENYGYTF.

The chain employs TRBV19 and TRBJ1-6; a possible D gene is TRBD1 (5 bases). V lost 7 bases and J lost 6, with 13 bases in between. The V gene's germline CDR1 is LNHDA and CDR2 SQIVND (reference sequence). The CDR3 is 14 amino acids. CDR3 coding DNA: TGTGCCAGTATCCAAGGGACTGCTAATTCACCCCTCCACTTT. Translating gives CASIQGTANSPLHF.

The chain is built from TRBV11-1 and TRBJ1-1, with TRBD1 identical over 7 bases. This CDR3 has 14 amino acids. From germline, CDR1 is SGHAT and CDR2 FQDESV (reference sequence). The ends lost 7 bases at V and 0 bases at J; junction bases unmatched: 5. CDR3 amino acids: CASTQGEMNTEAFF. In nucleotides, the CDR3 is TGTGCCAGCACCCAGGGGGAGATGAACACTGAAGCTTTCTTT.

The V gene is TRBV4-3, the J gene TRBJ1-2, with D possibly matching TRBD1 (6 bases). Germline V lookup: CDR1 LGHNA, CDR2 YSLEER. V shed 0 bases and J shed 7 bases, with 15 bases lying between them. CDR3 size: 15 residues. As DNA, the CDR3 is TGCGCCAGCAGCCAAGACGGAACAGGGTCCTTTGGCTACACCTTC. It encodes CASSQDGTGSFGYTF.

V gene TRBV30 combines with J gene TRBJ1-3, with 8 positions matching TRBD1. Trimming cost V 2 bases and J 8 bases; bases outside gene matches: 11. CDR3 length equals 15 residues. The germline CDR1 and CDR2 sequences are GTSNPN and SVGIG (reference sequence). CDR3 sequence reads: CAWSQAGGWSHTIYF. The CDR3 region has the DNA TGTGCCTGGAGTCAAGCAGGGGGCTGGAGCCACACCATATATTTT.

The gene calls are TRBV5-1 and TRBJ2-2, with 7 bases matching TRBD1. This CDR3 comprises 14 residues. CDR1 is SGHRS, CDR2 YFSETQ, per germline. V lost 4 bases and J lost 7; bases outside the gene matches: 7. Written as DNA, the CDR3 is TGCGCCAGCAGCCCCGACAGGGATGACGGGGAGCTGTTTTTT. This gives the protein CASSPDRDDGELFF.

This chain joins TRBV11-3 and TRBJ2-1; 13 nucleotides match TRBD2. Losses at the gene ends were 5 bases for V and 4 bases for J; bases not matched to a gene: 2. Germline V gene data show CDR1 as SGHNT and CDR2 as YENEEA. The CDR3 spans 15 residues. The CDR3 spells CASSPLAGGYNEQFF. The DNA of the CDR3 is TGTGCCAGCAGCCCACTAGCGGGGGGGTACAATGAGCAGTTCTTC.

The chain combines TRBV5-8 with TRBJ1-4; D might be TRBD1 (6 bases). CDR1 is SGHTS, CDR2 YDEGEE, per germline. The V end was cut by 4 bases, the J end by 5 bases, with 12 bases between. The CDR3 length is 14 residues. CDR3 protein: CASSPTGQNEKLFF. Written as DNA, the CDR3 is TGTGCCAGCAGCCCGACCGGACAGAATGAAAAACTGTTTTTT.

This clone was seen a single time. This chain links TRBV6-5 with TRBJ2-1, with 7 bases aligning to TRBD1. V was clipped by 4 bases and J by 10 bases; unmatched bases: 4. Germline V CDR1 and CDR2: MNHEY, SVGAGI. The CDR3 is 12 residues long. DNA for the CDR3: TGTGCCAGCAGTTCCCGCAGGGGGGAGCAGTTCTTC. The encoded protein is CASSSRRGEQFF.

This chain connects TRBV6-6 to TRBJ1-2; D is uncertain. This CDR3 is built from 16 residues. CDR1 and CDR2 (germline): MNHNY, SVGAGI (reference sequence). V was trimmed by 6 bases and J by 0 bases, leaving 17 bases between them. The CDR3 bases are TGTGCCAGCAGCCAAAACCCCCGCCGAGCTAACTATGGCTACACCTTC. Translating it yields CASSQNPRRANYGYTF.

In this sample, this clone turned up once. CDR3 sequence reads: CASSLPHGQAFYGYTF. CDR3 coding DNA: TGTGCCAGTAGCCTCCCCCACGGACAGGCTTTCTATGGCTACACCTTC. This sequence joins TRBV19 and TRBJ1-2, with 7 nucleotides matching TRBD1. The V gene end was trimmed by 6 bases and the J gene end by 4 bases; junction bases not matched to a gene: 14. CDR3 length equals 16 residues. CDR1 LNHDA and CDR2 SQIVND come from the germline V gene (reference sequence).

The genes are TRBV7-9 and TRBJ2-3; 10 nucleotides match TRBD2. CDR3 length: 16 amino acids. Germline CDR1 and CDR2: SEHNR and FQNEAQ (reference sequence). V lost 5 bases and J lost 3; bases outside the gene matches: 8. CDR3 nucleotides: TGTGCCAGCAGCCAACATAGCGGGGGGAAAACAGATACGCAGTATTTT. It translates to CASSQHSGGKTDTQYF.

The chain joins TRBV7-2 to TRBJ2-7; possible D gene TRBD2, 6 bases. This CDR3 is 15 amino acids long. The germline V gene has CDR1 SGHTA and CDR2 FQGNSA. Trimming stripped 5 bases from V and 6 bases from J, with 20 bases between. The CDR3 loop is CASSPDYGGGGEQYF. CDR3 coding DNA: TGTGCCAGCAGCCCCGACTACGGGGGAGGAGGCGAGCAGTACTTC.

This clone was detected once. V gene TRBV9 combines with J gene TRBJ2-5, with TRBD2 as a possible D gene (5 bases). The V end lost 1 base, the J end lost 5 bases, and 15 bases lay between the germline ends. Germline CDR1 SGDLS, CDR2 YYNGEE. This CDR3 comprises 15 residues. The CDR3 coding sequence is TGTGCCAGCAGCGTAACTAGAGGGCCCGGGGAGACCCAGTACTTC. It yields the protein CASSVTRGPGETQYF.

This clone has only one observation. The V gene is TRBV6-1, the J gene TRBJ2-1; the match to TRBD1 covers 8 bases. Germline V lookup: CDR1 MNHNS, CDR2 SASEGT. The junction had 17 bases not matched to a gene; V was cut back by 2 bases and J by 8 bases. The CDR3 contains 18 residues. The CDR3 loop is CASSEKDRERNIRHEQFF. The CDR3 coding sequence is TGTGCCAGCAGTGAAAAGGACAGGGAACGCAACATTAGACATGAGCAGTTCTTC.

This rearrangement joins TRBV4-2 to TRBJ2-7; 8 bases are a match to TRBD2. There are 16 residues in the CDR3. V shed 0 bases, J shed 0 bases, and the junction held 4 bases outside the gene matches. The germline gives CDR1 LGHNA, CDR2 YNFKEQ. The CDR3 DNA reads as TGTGCCAGCAGCCAAGAACCAGCGGGGGTCTCCTACGAGCAGTACTTC. Protein sequence: CASSQEPAGVSYEQYF.

The rearrangement uses TRBV7-8 and TRBJ2-5, with D unresolved. Germline CDR1 is SGHVS and CDR2 is FQNEAQ. The CDR3 spans 12 residues. V was shortened by 3 bases and J by 5 bases, with 7 bases between the two germline ends. CDR3 sequence: CASSFPTETQYF. The CDR3 coding sequence is TGTGCCAGCAGCTTCCCTACGGAGACCCAGTACTTC.

The chain links TRBV19 to TRBJ2-7; perhaps TRBD1 as D (5 bases). The CDR3 runs 16 residues. CDR1 and CDR2 (germline): LNHDA, SQIVND (reference sequence). Between the trimmed V and J ends, which lost 0 bases and 0 bases, there was a span of 12 bases. CDR3 amino acids: CASSIDGAVSSYEQYF. The CDR3 bases are TGTGCCAGTAGTATAGATGGGGCAGTTAGCTCCTACGAGCAGTACTTC.

The gene calls are TRBV29-1 and TRBJ1-1; D is ambiguous. CDR1 SQVTM and CDR2 ANQGSEA come from the germline V gene. Trimming left V 6 bases short and J 8 bases short, with 13 bases between. The length of the CDR3 is 11 residues. The CDR3 DNA sequence: TGCAGCGTCTCCTGGCCAGGAGAAGCTTTCTTT. Translating gives CSVSWPGEAFF.

This chain joins TRBV5-1 and TRBJ2-1, with 8 bases lining up with TRBD2. The V gene's germline CDR1 is SGHRS and CDR2 YFSETQ. There are 15 residues in the CDR3. V lost 2 bases to trimming and J lost 2 bases; unmatched junction nucleotides: 3. The CDR3 loop is CASSFDGGAYNEQFF. CDR3 DNA sequence: TGCGCCAGCAGCTTCGACGGGGGGGCCTACAATGAGCAGTTCTTC.

The rearrangement uses TRBV7-2 and TRBJ1-1; TRBD1 is a possible D gene (5 bases). V was trimmed by 2 bases and J by 4 bases, leaving 11 bases between them. Per germline, CDR1 SGHTA and CDR2 FQGNSA. This CDR3 is built from 14 residues. In DNA, the CDR3 is TGTGCCAGCAGCTTATTCGGGGGGGGCACTGAAGCTTTCTTT. Its translation is CASSLFGGGTEAFF.

This clone was seen only once. This chain connects TRBV4-2 to TRBJ1-2; D is unclear. Trimming cost V 3 bases and J 7 bases, with 15 bases left between them. The CDR3 is made up of 14 amino acids. Germline CDR1 reads LGHNA; CDR2 reads YNFKEQ. CDR3 amino acids: CASSQETSAGGYTF. CDR3 bases: TGTGCCAGCAGCCAGGAGACCTCCGCGGGTGGCTACACCTTC.

V gene TRBV19 combines with J gene TRBJ1-3; D gene ambiguous. This CDR3 is 15 amino acids long. The V end lost 7 bases, the J end lost 0 bases, and 13 bases lay between the germline ends. The germline CDR1 and CDR2 sequences are LNHDA and SQIVND (reference sequence). CDR3 coding DNA: TGTGCCAGTATATTTCGGGGTCACTCTGGAAACACCATATATTTT. Its translation: CASIFRGHSGNTIYF.

The chain joins TRBV19 to TRBJ2-7, with TRBD2 matching 12 bases. Looked up from germline, CDR1 is LNHDA and CDR2 is SQIVND (reference sequence). Unmatched junction bases numbered 5, after V lost 5 bases and J lost 0 bases. The CDR3 spans 16 residues. The CDR3 spells CASSPSLAGGSYEQYF. CDR3 bases: TGTGCCAGTAGTCCCTCACTAGCGGGGGGCTCCTACGAGCAGTACTTC.